One sample yielded the 14 T cell receptor beta chains listed below, sequenced in a study of cytomegalovirus exposure and HLA in healthy donors. Profiling relied on immunoSEQ multiplex PCR, and the TCRdb table lists in-frame clones only, not all of them. The data hold about 110,000 clones, with 90% to 97% observed a single time. Sequenced: PBMCs. These TCRs come from a woman between 18 and 29 years old in good health and CMV-seronegative.

CDR3: CASSPTRTGGSTPGELFF. The CDR3 coding sequence is TGTGCCAGCAGCCCAACAAGGACAGGGGGCTCGACTCCCGGGGAGCTGTTTTTT. The chain employs TRBV7-3 and TRBJ2-2; 11 nucleotides match TRBD1. This CDR3 has 18 residues. Germline trimming cut 5 bases from V and 6 bases from J; bases unmatched to any gene: 14. Germline CDR1 reads SGHTA; CDR2 reads FQGTGA. Full variable domain (missing parts from reference TRBV7-3 and TRBJ2-2): GAGVSQTPSNKVTEKGKYVELRCDPISGHTALYWYRQSLGQGPEFLIYFQGTGAADDSGLPNDRFFAVRPEGSVSTLKIQRTERGDSAVYLCASSPTRTGGSTPGELFFGEGSRLTVL.

This clone turned up a few times. The chain joins TRBV18 to TRBJ2-6, with D perhaps TRBD1 (5 bases). V lost 2 bases and J lost 3, with 8 bases in between. CDR1 is KGHSH, CDR2 LQKENI, per germline. The CDR3 length is 15 residues. The CDR3 loop reads CASSPRQGGANVLTF. CDR3 coding DNA: TGTGCCAGCTCACCAAGGCAGGGTGGGGCCAACGTCCTGACTTTC.

Here the CDR3 DNA reads TGTGCCAGCAGCGACCATACAGGGGATTGGTCAGATACGCAGTATTTT. Translated, it gives CASSDHTGDWSDTQYF. This chain links TRBV9 with TRBJ2-3; 7 bases agree with TRBD1. CDR1 and CDR2 (germline): SGDLS, YYNGEE. The length of the CDR3 is 16 residues. V was clipped by 3 bases and J by 4 bases; unmatched bases: 11.

The chain links TRBV7-2 to TRBJ2-7; 7 bases map to TRBD2. CDR1 and CDR2 (germline): SGHTA, FQGNSA. This CDR3 is 15 amino acids long. V lost 4 bases to trimming and J lost 3 bases; unmatched junction nucleotides: 9. The CDR3 region is CASSSLPGGLYEQYF. CDR3 nucleotides: TGTGCCAGCAGCTCCCTTCCGGGGGGACTCTACGAGCAGTACTTC. The variable domain in full, completed from reference TRBV7-2 and TRBJ2-7, reads GAGVSQSPSNKVTEKGKDVELRCDPISGHTALYWYRQSLGQGLEFLIYFQGNSAPDKSGLPSDRFSAERTGGSVSTLTIQRTQQEDSAVYLCASSSLPGGLYEQYFGPGTRLTVT.

V is TRBV4-3 and J is TRBJ2-1, with D tentatively TRBD1 (5 bases). The CDR3 covers 17 residues. The germline CDR1 and CDR2 sequences are LGHNA and YSLEER. V lost 4 bases to trimming and J lost 0 bases, with 16 bases between them. CDR3: CASSPGLGLSSYNEQFF. For the CDR3, the DNA is TGCGCCAGCAGCCCAGGCTTGGGGCTCTCCTCCTACAATGAGCAGTTCTTC.

The V call is TRBV27, the J call TRBJ2-3; 11 bases align to TRBD2. CDR1 is MNHEY, CDR2 SMNVEV, per germline (reference sequence). The junction had 6 bases not matched to a gene; V was cut back by 2 bases and J by 5 bases. This CDR3 has 16 residues. CDR3 coding DNA: TGTGCCAGCAGTTTAATAGCGGGGGGGCTGGGAGATACGCAGTATTTT. This gives the protein CASSLIAGGLGDTQYF.

The genes are TRBV7-9 and TRBJ1-5; D is possibly TRBD1 (5 bases). The germline CDR1 and CDR2 sequences are SEHNR and FQNEAQ (reference sequence). The CDR3 covers 15 residues. V lost 5 bases and J 3 bases, leaving 14 bases between the germline ends. The CDR3 here is CASSLSGAFNQPQHF. In DNA form, the CDR3 reads TGTGCCAGCAGCCTAAGCGGGGCCTTCAATCAGCCCCAGCATTTT.

V usage is TRBV6-1 and J usage is TRBJ2-7; D is perhaps TRBD2 (5 bases). This CDR3 region has 14 residues. V shed 5 bases and J shed 0 bases, with 11 bases lying between them. The germline V gene encodes CDR1 MNHNS and CDR2 SASEGT. CDR3 loop: CASSSAGNSYEQYF. The DNA of the CDR3 is TGTGCCAGCAGTAGCGCCGGGAACTCCTACGAGCAGTACTTC.

The chain combines TRBV7-2 with TRBJ1-4, with 9 bases matching TRBD1. The V and J ends lost 5 bases and 8 bases, in that order; junction bases with no gene match: 9. Germline values: CDR1 SGHTA, CDR2 FQGNSA. The CDR3 sequence is 15 residues long. In nucleotides, the CDR3 is TGTGCCAGCAGCACACAGGGGGCGGTTAAAGAAAAACTGTTTTTT. Translation: CASSTQGAVKEKLFF.

The chain couples TRBV6-5 to TRBJ2-7, with a tentative D call TRBD1 (6 bases). The CDR3 covers 13 residues. Trimming took off 2 bases at V and 1 base at J, with 6 bases between the two ends. CDR1 is MNHEY and CDR2 is SVGAGI in the germline V gene. The CDR3 loop reads CASSYQGSYEQYF. The CDR3 DNA reads as TGTGCCAGCAGTTACCAGGGGTCCTACGAGCAGTACTTC.

The rearrangement joins TRBV6-5 to TRBJ2-7; TRBD1 is a possible D gene (6 bases). Germline loops: CDR1 MNHEY, CDR2 SVGAGI. V lost 0 bases to trimming and J lost 6 bases, with 6 bases between them. This CDR3 region has 12 residues. As DNA, the CDR3 is TGTGCCAGCAGTTACTCGGACAGCGAGCAGTACTTC. Translating gives CASSYSDSEQYF.

The gene calls are TRBV11-2 and TRBJ2-3, with D tentatively TRBD2 (6 bases). This CDR3 is 17 amino acids long. The V and J ends lost 1 base and 2 bases respectively, with 16 bases between them. Germline V lookup: CDR1 SGHAT, CDR2 FQNNGV. The CDR3 here is CASSLGGPGGTTDTQYF. CDR3 DNA sequence: TGTGCCAGCAGCTTAGGGGGACCTGGCGGGACCACAGATACGCAGTATTTT.

CDR3 DNA sequence: TGTGCCAGCAGTTACAGGGGGACTAATGAAAAACTGTTTTTT. Its translation is CASSYRGTNEKLFF. The genes are TRBV2 and TRBJ1-4; 8 bases map to TRBD1. The V gene end was trimmed by 5 bases and the J gene end by 2 bases; junction bases not matched to a gene: 1. Germline CDR1 is SNHLY and CDR2 is FYNNEI. The CDR3 covers 14 residues.

The J gene is TRBJ2-3, the V gene TRBV19; 13 bases align to TRBD2. V trimming: 5 bases; J trimming: 6 bases; junction bases outside the gene matches: 8. This CDR3 is built from 16 residues. Germline loops: CDR1 LNHDA, CDR2 SQIVND (reference sequence). The CDR3 reads CASSSGLAGLSDTQYF. CDR3 nucleotide sequence: TGTGCCAGTAGTTCGGGACTAGCGGGGCTCAGCGATACGCAGTATTTT.